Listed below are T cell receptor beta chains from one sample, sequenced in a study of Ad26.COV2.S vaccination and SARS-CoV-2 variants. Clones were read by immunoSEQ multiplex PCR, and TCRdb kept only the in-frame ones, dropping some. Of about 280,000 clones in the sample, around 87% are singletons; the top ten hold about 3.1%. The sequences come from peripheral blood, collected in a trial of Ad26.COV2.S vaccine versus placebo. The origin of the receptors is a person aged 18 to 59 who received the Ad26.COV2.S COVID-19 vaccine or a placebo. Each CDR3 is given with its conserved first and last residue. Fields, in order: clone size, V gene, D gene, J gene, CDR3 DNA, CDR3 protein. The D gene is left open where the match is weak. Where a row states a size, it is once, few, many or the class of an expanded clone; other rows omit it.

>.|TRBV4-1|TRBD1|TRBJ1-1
TGCGCCAGCAGCCAAGTTCCAGGGGGAGGGTCTGAAGCTTTCTTT
CASSQVPGGGSEAFF
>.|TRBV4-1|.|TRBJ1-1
TGCGCCAGCAGCCAAGATTGGGATCGGACTGAAGCTTTCTTT
CASSQDWDRTEAFF
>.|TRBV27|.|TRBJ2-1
TGTGCCAGCAGCGTAACTAGCTTACCCAATGAGCAGTTCTTC
CASSVTSLPNEQFF
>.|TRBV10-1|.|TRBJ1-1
TGCGCCAGCAACCGGGGCAGGAACCCCATGAACACTGAAGCTTTCTTT
CASNRGRNPMNTEAFF
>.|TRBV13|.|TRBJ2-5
TGTGCCAGCAGCTTAGGAGGGACCCAGTACTTC
CASSLGGTQYF
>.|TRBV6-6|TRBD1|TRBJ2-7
TGTGCCAGCAGTGCCAGGGGGTCAAGCTCCTACGAGCAGTACTTC
CASSARGSSSYEQYF
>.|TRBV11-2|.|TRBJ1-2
TGTGCCAGCACCCCCCCGGAGGGGAGGAGCGACACCTTC
CASTPPEGRSDTF
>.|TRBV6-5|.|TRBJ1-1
TGTGCCAGCAGTTACGGCGGGGGGCCCACTGAAGCTTTCTTT
CASSYGGGPTEAFF
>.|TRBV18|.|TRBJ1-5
TGTGCCAGCTCACCAATAGCGATCAATCAGCCCCAGCATTTT
CASSPIAINQPQHF
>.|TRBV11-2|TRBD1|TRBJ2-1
TGTGCCAGCAGCTTGGAGGCAGGGGGTCACAATGAGCAGTTCTTC
CASSLEAGGHNEQFF
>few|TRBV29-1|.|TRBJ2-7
TGCAGCGTTGTACAGGACTTCCCCTACGAGCAGTACTTC
CSVVQDFPYEQYF
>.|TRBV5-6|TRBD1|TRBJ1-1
TGTGCCAGCAGCGCTTACAGGGGAATAGGCACTGAAGCTTTCTTT
CASSAYRGIGTEAFF
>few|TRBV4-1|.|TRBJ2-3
TGCGCCAGCAGCCATGTGGGGGGCAAGTCAGATACGCAGTATTTT
CASSHVGGKSDTQYF
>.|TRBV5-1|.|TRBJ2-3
TGCGCCAGCAGCGGGGGCCGGCTCACAGATACGCAGTATTTT
CASSGGRLTDTQYF
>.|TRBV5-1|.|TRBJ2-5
TGCGCCAGCAGCTTGACAGGGTTGCCAGAGACCCAGTACTTC
CASSLTGLPETQYF
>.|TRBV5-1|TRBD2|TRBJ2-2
TGCGCCAGCAGCCCTTATCCGGGACTAGCGGGAGGTTCTTTGGACACCGGGGAGCTGTTTTTT
CASSPYPGLAGGSLDTGELFF
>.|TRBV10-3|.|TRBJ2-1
TGTGCCATCGGGTCTAGTGTCGACAATGAGCAGTTCTTC
CAIGSSVDNEQFF
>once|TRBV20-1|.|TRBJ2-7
TGCAGTGCTAGAGCAGAATACGAGCAGTACTTC
CSARAEYEQYF
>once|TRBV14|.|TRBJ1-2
TGTGCCAGCAGCCAAGATGGGGCAGGGCCCTCCTATGGCTACACCTTC
CASSQDGAGPSYGYTF
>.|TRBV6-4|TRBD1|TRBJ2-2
TGTGCCAGCAGTGAAGCGGGACAGGGTCACACCGGGGAGCTGTTTTTT
CASSEAGQGHTGELFF
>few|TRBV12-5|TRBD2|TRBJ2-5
TGTGCTAGTGGTTTGGGACTAGCGGGGGCCTCGGGAGAGACCCAGTACTTC
CASGLGLAGASGETQYF
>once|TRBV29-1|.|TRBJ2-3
TGCAGCGTTGAGAAAGGCATTGAGACAGATACGCAGTATTTT
CSVEKGIETDTQYF
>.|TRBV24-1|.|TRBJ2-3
TGTGCCACCAGTTTGGGGGCGGGGGATACGCAGTATTTT
CATSLGAGDTQYF
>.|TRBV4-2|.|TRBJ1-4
TGTGCCAGCAGCCAAGTGGTTTATGGTGAAAAACTGTTTTTT
CASSQVVYGEKLFF
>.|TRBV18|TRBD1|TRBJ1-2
TGTGCCAGCTCAGGACAGGGCGGAGGCTACACCTTC
CASSGQGGGYTF
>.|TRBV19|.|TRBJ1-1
TGTGCCAGTATATCCGGGCAGTTAAACCGGGAAGCTTTCTTT
CASISGQLNREAFF
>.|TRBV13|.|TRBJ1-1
TGTGCCAGCAGCTTAGCGACAGGGAACACTGAAGCTTTCTTT
CASSLATGNTEAFF
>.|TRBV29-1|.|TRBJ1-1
TGCAGCGTTGAGAGGACCATGAACACTGAAGCTTTCTTT
CSVERTMNTEAFF
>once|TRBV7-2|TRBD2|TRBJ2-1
TGTGCCAGCAGCCCCCGGGACTACTACAATGAGCAGTTCTTC
CASSPRDYYNEQFF
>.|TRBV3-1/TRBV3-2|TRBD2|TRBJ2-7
TGTGCCAGCAGCCCGACTAGCGGGGGTACCCACGAGCAGTACTTC
CASSPTSGGTHEQYF
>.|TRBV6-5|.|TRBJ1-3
TGTGCCAGCAGTTTGGACTTCACGGGAAACACCATATATTTT
CASSLDFTGNTIYF
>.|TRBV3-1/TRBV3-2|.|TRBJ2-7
TGTGCCAGCAGCCAAGATCGGCTAGGGGGTGACGAGCAGTACTTC
CASSQDRLGGDEQYF
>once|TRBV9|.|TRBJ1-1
TGTGCCAGCAGCGTAGAGGGCAGCTGGGAGACTGAAGCTTTCTTT
CASSVEGSWETEAFF
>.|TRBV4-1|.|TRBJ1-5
TGCGCCAGCAGCCGATCCCCCGTCTGGGACAATCAGCCCCAGCATTTT
CASSRSPVWDNQPQHF
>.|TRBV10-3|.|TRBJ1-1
TGTGCCATCAGAGCCTCAGGAATGAACACTGAAGCTTTCTTT
CAIRASGMNTEAFF
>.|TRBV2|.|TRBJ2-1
TGTGCCAGCAGACGACGTGGGGATGAGCAGTTCTTC
CASRRRGDEQFF
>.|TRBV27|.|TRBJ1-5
TGTGCCAGCAGTTGGACGAGGGGTCAGCCCCAGCATTTT
CASSWTRGQPQHF
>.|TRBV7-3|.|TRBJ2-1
TGTGCCAGCAGCTTCTCAGGGGGGAGCTCCTACAATGAGCAGTTCTTC
CASSFSGGSSYNEQFF
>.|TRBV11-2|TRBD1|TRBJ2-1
TGTGCCAGCAGCCTGACGCCCGGACAGGGGGCATACAATGAGCAGTTCTTC
CASSLTPGQGAYNEQFF
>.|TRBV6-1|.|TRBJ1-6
TGTGCCAGCAGTGAAGAAGGGGTGGGAGGCGTGGTTAATTCACCCCTCCACTTT
CASSEEGVGGVVNSPLHF
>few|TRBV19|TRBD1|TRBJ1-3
TGTGCCAGCCTGGACAGGAGCTCTGGAAACACCATATATTTT
CASLDRSSGNTIYF
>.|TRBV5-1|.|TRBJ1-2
TGCGCCAGCAGCTTGGCGTCTAACAACTATGGCTACACCTTC
CASSLASNNYGYTF
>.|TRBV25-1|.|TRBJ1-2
TGTGCCAGCAGTGAATCGACGGGGTTCCGGTATGGCTACACCTTC
CASSESTGFRYGYTF
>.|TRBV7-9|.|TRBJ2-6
TGTGCCAGCAGTCAACAGACTCGAGGGGCCAACGTCCTGACTTTC
CASSQQTRGANVLTF
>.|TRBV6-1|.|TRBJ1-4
TGTGCCAGCAGTGAATGGGGTAGGGCTAATGAAAAACTGTTTTTT
CASSEWGRANEKLFF
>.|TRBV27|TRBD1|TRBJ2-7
TGTGCCAGCGGGGGACAGGGGATTGGTTACGAGCAGTACTTC
CASGGQGIGYEQYF
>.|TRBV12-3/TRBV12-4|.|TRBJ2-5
TGTGCCAGCAGTTTGCCGGGGGCAACCCAGTACTTC
CASSLPGATQYF
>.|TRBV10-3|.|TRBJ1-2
TGTGCCATCAGTGGAGGGACGGACTATGGCTACACCTTC
CAISGGTDYGYTF
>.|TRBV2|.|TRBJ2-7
TGTGCCAGCAGTGCGCCTGGGATCCCCTACGAGCAGTACTTC
CASSAPGIPYEQYF
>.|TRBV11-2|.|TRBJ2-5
TGTGCCAGCAGCCGCGAAACAGGGGGACTAGCAGGGCGAGCCCAGTACTTC
CASSRETGGLAGRAQYF
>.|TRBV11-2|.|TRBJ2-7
TGTGCCAGCAGCTTAGTCCTGGGGTTTCACGAGCAGTACTTC
CASSLVLGFHEQYF
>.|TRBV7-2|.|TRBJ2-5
TGTGCCAGCAGCGAGGGGGTGTCTACAGGGAAATACTTC
CASSEGVSTGKYF
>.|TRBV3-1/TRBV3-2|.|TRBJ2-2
TGTGCCAGCAGCCAAAGCGGACTAAACGGGGAGCTGTTTTTT
CASSQSGLNGELFF